These 21 T cell receptor beta chains came from one sample sequenced in a study of beta chain features in type 1 diabetes. Every isolated RNA sample was fully reverse transcribed, so sequencing captured expressed TCRB transcripts. This table comes from immunoSEQ multiplex PCR, and its TCRdb copy is limited to in-frame clones, with some not included. Among approximately 330,000 clones listed, about 10% were seen once. The sequenced sample was naive CD4+ T cells from blood. These receptors were obtained from a young woman in good health.

The rearrangement links TRBV18 to TRBJ2-1, with D perhaps matching TRBD2 (6 bases). Deletions cut 0 bases from V and 7 bases from J, with 16 bases between. The CDR3 runs 16 residues. Germline V gene data show CDR1 as KGHSH and CDR2 as LQKENI. The CDR3 loop is CASSPPGLAFMNEQFF. The CDR3 DNA sequence: TGTGCCAGCTCACCACCGGGTCTAGCGTTTATGAATGAGCAGTTCTTC.

This chain uses TRBV4-3 with TRBJ2-3; no reliable D call. Germline-derived CDR1 and CDR2 are LGHNA and YSLEER. Trimming left V 5 bases short and J 5 bases short, with 11 bases between. The CDR3 is 13 residues long. The CDR3 loop reads CASSAGFQDTQYF. In DNA form, the CDR3 reads TGCGCCAGCAGCGCTGGCTTTCAAGATACGCAGTATTTT.

In this sample, this clone turned up a few times. The J gene is TRBJ2-3, the V gene TRBV7-9; 7 nucleotides line up with TRBD1. The V and J ends lost 6 bases and 4 bases, in that order; junction bases with no gene match: 13. CDR1 is SEHNR, CDR2 FQNEAQ, per germline (reference sequence). The CDR3 consists of 16 residues. The CDR3 nucleotides read TGTGCCAGCAGACGAGCGACAGGGTCTCACGCAGATACGCAGTATTTT. As protein: CASRRATGSHADTQYF.

This clone was recorded a few times. V gene TRBV9 combines with J gene TRBJ1-5; TRBD1 agrees at 7 bases. The CDR3 extends over 15 amino acids. The V segment lost 4 bases and the J segment 6 bases; nucleotides outside the gene matches: 10. Germline V gene lookup returns CDR1 SGDLS and CDR2 YYNGEE. The CDR3 nucleotides read TGTGCCAGCAGCCTAACAGGGGACTTCGGTCAGCCCCAGCATTTT. Its protein product is CASSLTGDFGQPQHF.

This clone was found a few times. The chain uses TRBV18 and TRBJ2-7; TRBD1 aligns across 7 bases. The CDR3 contains 15 residues. Losses at the gene ends were 3 bases for V and 7 bases for J; bases not matched to a gene: 12. Germline V gene sequence: CDR1 KGHSH, CDR2 LQKENI. The CDR3 spells CASSPWETGRSEQYF. The CDR3 region has the DNA TGTGCCAGCTCACCCTGGGAGACAGGGCGTTCGGAGCAGTACTTC.

This sequence joins TRBV7-9 and TRBJ2-7, with a tentative D call TRBD1 (6 bases). The germline V gene has CDR1 SEHNR and CDR2 FQNEAQ (reference sequence). The V end was cut by 5 bases, the J end by 3 bases, with 14 bases between. This CDR3 contains 14 residues. The chain's CDR3 is CASSTGTTHYEQYF. The CDR3 nucleotides are TGTGCCAGCAGCACCGGGACAACTCACTACGAGCAGTACTTC.

This clone was counted only a few times. The chain links TRBV30 to TRBJ1-2; 7 positions agree with TRBD1. This CDR3 is 13 amino acids long. In germline, CDR1 is GTSNPN, CDR2 SVGIG (reference sequence). V shed 5 bases, J shed 4 bases, and the junction held 7 bases outside the gene matches. In DNA form, the CDR3 reads TGTGCCTGGTCTCGGGACAGTCCCTATGGCTACACCTTC. Its translation: CAWSRDSPYGYTF.

The chain links TRBV14 to TRBJ2-1; 10 nucleotides align to TRBD2. Germline CDR1 and CDR2: SGHDN and FVKESK. The CDR3 has 18 residues. V shed 3 bases and J 4 bases; nucleotides not matched to a gene: 12. In DNA form, the CDR3 reads TGTGCCAGCAGCCAGGCGGACCTAAGCGGGAGGGTTTACAATGAGCAGTTCTTC. Its protein product is CASSQADLSGRVYNEQFF.

There are a few counts of this clone. This chain connects TRBV5-1 to TRBJ2-5; TRBD1 matches 8 bases. This CDR3 contains 14 residues. CDR1 is SGHRS, CDR2 YFSETQ, per germline. The trim removed 3 bases at V and 5 bases at J, leaving 6 bases unmatched. The chain's CDR3 is CASSSDRVVETQYF. The DNA for the CDR3 is TGCGCCAGCAGCTCGGACAGGGTGGTTGAGACCCAGTACTTC.

This clone came up a few times. J is TRBJ2-5 and V is TRBV10-3, with 9 bases identical to TRBD1. With V trimmed by 6 bases and J by 5 bases, 10 bases remained unmatched. Per the germline V gene, CDR1 is ENHRY and CDR2 is SYGVKD. The CDR3 consists of 15 residues. CDR3 bases: TGTGCCATCAGCGCGACGGGGACAGGGAGGGAGACCCAGTACTTC. It encodes CAISATGTGRETQYF.

The sample holds a few counts of this clone. The chain uses TRBV7-6 and TRBJ2-1; 7 bases line up with TRBD1. V trimming: 3 bases; J trimming: 8 bases; junction bases outside the gene matches: 13. The germline CDR1 and CDR2 sequences are SGHVS and FNYEAQ. The CDR3 extends over 16 amino acids. CDR3 sequence: CASSFWERRQGYEQFF. Written as DNA, the CDR3 is TGTGCCAGCAGCTTCTGGGAGAGAAGACAGGGCTATGAGCAGTTCTTC.

This clone came up a few times. The chain has TRBV5-5 and TRBJ1-5; 10 nucleotides agree with TRBD1. CDR1 is SGHKS, CDR2 YYEKEE, per germline (reference sequence). The V and J ends lost 2 bases and 7 bases, in that order; junction bases with no gene match: 3. CDR3 length: 14 amino acids. The CDR3 here is CASSFGQGVQPQHF. In nucleotides, the CDR3 is TGTGCCAGCAGCTTTGGACAGGGGGTACAGCCCCAGCATTTT.

The CDR3 region has the DNA TGTGCCAGCAGTTTATCGGGCGTCTATGGCTACACCTTC. Residues: CASSLSGVYGYTF. The chain links TRBV27 to TRBJ1-2; D is unresolved. CDR3 length equals 13 residues. V lost 0 bases and J lost 4, with 6 bases in between. CDR1 and CDR2 from the germline V gene are MNHEY and SMNVEV (reference sequence).

The chain carries TRBV18 and TRBJ2-1, with TRBD2 as a possible D gene (5 bases). Germline V gene lookup returns CDR1 KGHSH and CDR2 LQKENI. Trimming left V 4 bases short and J 2 bases short, with 15 bases between. This CDR3 has 16 amino acids. The chain's CDR3 is CASSRRGSGTYNEQFF. The CDR3 nucleotides are TGTGCCAGCTCACGCCGTGGGAGCGGCACCTACAATGAGCAGTTCTTC.

This chain links TRBV11-1 with TRBJ1-1; 8 bases match TRBD1. Germline CDR1 is SGHAT and CDR2 is FQDESV (reference sequence). The CDR3 has 13 amino acids. The J segment lost 10 bases and the V segment lost 1 base, leaving 5 bases of the junction unmatched. The CDR3 bases are TGTGCCAGCAGCTTAGTCCAGGGGGCGCGAGCTTTCTTT. Encoded protein: CASSLVQGARAFF.

A few counts support this clone. V usage is TRBV5-8 and J usage is TRBJ1-2, with unresolved D. The V gene's germline CDR1 is SGHTS and CDR2 YDEGEE. The CDR3 sequence is 15 residues long. V was clipped by 1 base and J by 0 bases, with 10 bases between them. CDR3 sequence reads: CASSLSARPNYGYTF. CDR3 bases: TGTGCCAGCAGCTTGTCAGCCAGGCCTAACTATGGCTACACCTTC.

The chain combines TRBV7-9 with TRBJ2-1; no definite D call. The V end lost 1 base, the J end lost 3 bases, and 7 bases lay between the germline ends. The CDR3 has 14 residues. Germline values: CDR1 SEHNR, CDR2 FQNEAQ (reference sequence). The CDR3 sequence is CASSLGPHYNEQFF. The CDR3 DNA sequence: TGTGCCAGCAGCTTAGGGCCCCACTACAATGAGCAGTTCTTC. Full variable domain (missing parts from reference TRBV7-9 and TRBJ2-1): DTGVSQNPRHKITKRGQNVTFRCDPISEHNRLYWYRQTLGQGPEFLTYFQNEAQLEKSRLLSDRFSAERPKGSFSTLEIQRTEQGDSAMYLCASSLGPHYNEQFFGPGTRLTVL.

This clone was seen only a few times. The chain carries TRBV28 and TRBJ1-2; perhaps TRBD1 as D (6 bases). Germline V CDR1 and CDR2: MDHEN, SYDVKM. The V end lost 3 bases, the J end lost 6 bases, and 29 bases lay between the germline ends. The CDR3 totals 19 residues. The CDR3 nucleotides are TGTGCCAGCAGTTTTGTAAGGAATACAGGGCTACCATTCCAAGATGGCTACACCTTC. This sequence encodes CASSFVRNTGLPFQDGYTF.

On this clone: The sample carries other DNA sequences with the same CDR3. The V call is TRBV7-2, the J call TRBJ2-3, with D uncertain. V lost 5 bases and J lost 2, with 5 bases in between. In germline, CDR1 is SGHTA, CDR2 FQGNSA. The CDR3 sequence is 12 residues long. The CDR3 sequence: CASSLYTDTQYF. CDR3 coding DNA: TGTGCCAGCAGCCTGTACACAGATACGCAGTATTTT.

This clone was detected only a few times. This sequence joins TRBV28 and TRBJ2-7, with a weak D call TRBD2 (5 bases). CDR3 length: 13 residues. Germline V lookup: CDR1 MDHEN, CDR2 SYDVKM. Between the trimmed V and J ends, which lost 1 base and 6 bases, there was a span of 10 bases. The CDR3 protein is CASSLSAEAEQYF. The CDR3 DNA sequence: TGTGCCAGCAGTTTATCCGCGGAGGCCGAGCAGTACTTC.

The gene calls are TRBV19 and TRBJ2-2; maybe TRBD1 (5 bases). The V end was cut by 3 bases, the J end by 6 bases, with 14 bases between. CDR1 is LNHDA, CDR2 SQIVND, per germline (reference sequence). The CDR3 runs to 15 residues. CDR3: CASSIVQGYSGELFF. As DNA, the CDR3 is TGTGCCAGTAGTATTGTGCAGGGATATTCCGGGGAGCTGTTTTTT.